What follows is one T cell receptor beta chain and its context. Its antigen is as yet unknown. This sample is drawn from a study of T cell responses to AZD1222 COVID-19 vaccine. Overall study results and limits: Sampled repertoires all dated from after the peak T cell response. A reported finding is that nearly half of spike-specific TCRs target unmutated variant regions. Spike-specific TCR breadth and depth went up after people got two AZD1222 doses.

This table comes from immunoSEQ multiplex PCR, and its TCRdb copy is limited to in-frame clones, with some not included. The table has approximately 50,000 clones, approximately 89% seen once. The CDR3 extends over 17 amino acids. The V segment lost 6 bases and the J segment 10 bases; nucleotides outside the gene matches: 18. Germline V gene sequence: CDR1 LNHDA, CDR2 SQIVND (reference sequence). The V call is TRBV19, the J call TRBJ2-1; 10 positions match TRBD2. The sequence was obtained from an adult in good health. Here the sequenced sample was peripheral blood, taken on day 0 of MenACWY control vaccination. The CDR3 region is CASSTSHSGTSVGEQFF. In DNA form, the CDR3 reads TGTGCCAGTAGCACCTCTCATTCCGGGACTAGCGTTGGGGAGCAGTTCTTC.